This T cell receptor beta chain was recovered during a study of OX40 agonist ivuxolimab in advanced cancers. The study, taken as a whole, reports: On average, a greater number of expanded clones characterised CD8+ T cells relative to CD4+.

This table comes from immunoSEQ multiplex PCR, and its TCRdb copy is limited to in-frame clones, with some not included. Found here are about 93,000 clones, about 88% of them singletons; the top ten hold 0.33%. Concerning this clone: Its antigen is unknown.

CDR3 length: 13 amino acids. Looked up from germline, CDR1 is GTSNPN and CDR2 is SVGIG (reference sequence). V lost 4 bases to trimming and J lost 8 bases; unmatched junction nucleotides: 6. The gene calls are TRBV30 and TRBJ1-4; TRBD1 aligns across 8 bases. The sequence came from an adult with an advanced solid tumor such as melanoma, head and neck, liver or kidney cancer. Source: CD4+ or CD8+ T cells sorted from blood, taken in a trial of the OX40 agonist ivuxolimab. Written as DNA, the CDR3 is TGTGCCTGGAAGACAGGGGTTCAGGAAAAACTGTTTTTT. This sequence encodes CAWKTGVQEKLFF. Complete variable domain (other parts from reference TRBV30 and TRBJ1-4): SQTIHQWPATLVQPVGSPLSLECTVEGTSNPNLYWYRQAAGRGLQLLFYSVGIGQISSEVPQNLSASRPQDRQFILSSKKLLLSDSGFYLCAWKTGVQEKLFFGSGTQLSVL.